Listed below are T cell receptor beta chains from one sample, sequenced in a study of T cells expressing NK-cell markers. TCRdb re-called the 5' RACE reads; one entry per CDR3 protein, DNA not given. Here the sample table reports about 550,000 distinct CDR3 sequences. Sequences were obtained from blood T cells: a sorted CD56 or NKG2C T cell subset, CD4+ or CD8+ T cells, or bulk PBMC T cells (not recorded which). The receptors stem from a man in his late teens or twenties in good health. The CDR3 runs from the conserved cysteine through the conserved F or W. The order of the fields is J gene, V gene, CDR3 protein.

TRBJ2-3,TRBV24-1,CATSELAGNEDTQYF
TRBJ1-1,TRBV12-5,CASGLGSEAFF
TRBJ2-3,TRBV7-9,CASSTLRADTQYF
TRBJ2-5,TRBV18,CASSPEETAQYF
TRBJ2-2,TRBV12-3/TRBV12-4,CASSFPLTDANTGELFF
TRBJ2-1,TRBV20-1,CSARTTGNYNEQFF
TRBJ2-6,TRBV7-2,CASSGGTARLRANVLTF
TRBJ2-1,TRBV20-1,CSATPTTGNEQFF
TRBJ2-7,TRBV6-1,CASSEAPRGGEQYF
TRBJ2-1,TRBV12-3/TRBV12-4,CASRRGGNIDEQFF
TRBJ2-3,TRBV20-1,CSASSLGGTDTQYF
TRBJ2-1,TRBV24-1,CATSEWTSEFYNEQFF
TRBJ1-2,TRBV12-5,CASAPEAGGYTF
TRBJ1-3,TRBV3-1,CASSVPSGNTIYF
TRBJ2-3,TRBV24-1,CATSDASFGRVLGTDTQYF
TRBJ2-5,TRBV9,CASSVLPAQETQYF
TRBJ2-6,TRBV27,CASSSGRWSGANVLTF
TRBJ2-7,TRBV7-9,CASSRDRDPKQYF
TRBJ2-5,TRBV4-1,CASSRTGLKETQYF
TRBJ1-1,TRBV7-8,CASLGRGGGTEAFF
TRBJ2-1,TRBV7-8,CASRPLAGGLNNEQFF
TRBJ2-5,TRBV24-1,CATSDRAGSKETQYF
TRBJ1-1,TRBV12-3/TRBV12-4,CASSLAQGQGMGEAFF
TRBJ1-6,TRBV12-3/TRBV12-4,CASSFVQGRNSPLHF
TRBJ2-2,TRBV5-1,CASTYVIGTGELFF
TRBJ2-1,TRBV28,CASSFSSSEQFF
TRBJ2-1,TRBV7-9,CASSLERIGRSSYNEQFF
TRBJ1-5,TRBV3-1,CASSQVLNRQPQHF
TRBJ2-3,TRBV2,CASSGWAGIGDTQYF
TRBJ2-5,TRBV3-1,CASSQGPIIETQYF
TRBJ2-1,TRBV10-3,CAISASGRLGEQFF
TRBJ2-5,TRBV29-1,CSVEVQERAQETQYF
TRBJ2-1,TRBV29-1,CSVGSLWGDSNEQFF
TRBJ2-1,TRBV28,CASLGAISYNEQFF
TRBJ2-1,TRBV3-1,CASSPTQIQSSYNEQFF
TRBJ2-7,TRBV5-1,CASSQTTVTYEQYF
TRBJ2-5,TRBV12-3/TRBV12-4,CASTIEWRETQYF
TRBJ2-1,TRBV24-1,CATSDQHRFEQFF
TRBJ2-7,TRBV5-5,CASSLDGTGYEQYF
TRBJ1-5,TRBV20-1,CSARPRGPLNQPQHF
TRBJ1-2,TRBV5-1,CASSVNNLGYTF
TRBJ1-2,TRBV12-3/TRBV12-4,CASSPGQGAFGYTF
TRBJ2-1,TRBV12-3/TRBV12-4,CASRYRFHNEQFF
TRBJ1-4,TRBV20-1,CSASSGILNEKLFF
TRBJ2-5,TRBV28,CASRASGWETQYF
TRBJ2-7,TRBV20-1,CSAALAGMQYF
TRBJ2-7,TRBV11-1,CASSYRDTLIGSEQYF
TRBJ2-7,TRBV29-1,CSVELPLAGGPYEQYF
TRBJ2-7,TRBV28,CASSFRQSSYEQYF
TRBJ2-1,TRBV18,CASSPFDRGTEQFF
TRBJ2-1,TRBV25-1,CASRGTTPYNEQFF
TRBJ2-1,TRBV27,CATQREPGLSYNEQFF
TRBJ2-7,TRBV20-1,CSARDPGRIDEQYF
TRBJ1-2,TRBV12-3/TRBV12-4,CASSLGGRNYGYTF
TRBJ2-1,TRBV4-3,CASSQEVGPGHYNEQFF
TRBJ2-1,TRBV5-6,CASSTKRDLVDNEQFF
TRBJ2-1,TRBV11-1,CASSLNAAGVGNEQFF